The 3 T cell receptor beta chains below all came from one sample that was sequenced in a study of OX40 agonist ivuxolimab in advanced cancers. The method was the immunoSEQ multiplex PCR assay. The table was pulled from immuneACCESS by TCRdb, which kept in-frame rearrangements only. Such tables lose some clones; where checked, under half of the loss comes from unresolved V genes, and the rest has no known cause. This sample holds about 50,000 clones; around 80% were observed only once. Of the sample, 3.5% to 4.5% is held by the ten largest clones. The material sequenced was CD4+ or CD8+ T cells sorted from blood, taken in a trial of the OX40 agonist ivuxolimab. The origin of the receptors is an adult with an advanced solid tumor such as melanoma, head and neck, liver or kidney cancer.

The chain couples TRBV7-7 to TRBJ2-1, with TRBD1 identical over 8 bases. Germline V gene data show CDR1 as SSHAT and CDR2 as FNYEAQ (reference sequence). V shed 5 bases, J shed 1 base, and the junction held 4 bases outside the gene matches. This CDR3 comprises 15 residues. This chain's CDR3 is CASSPGQGSYNEQFF. The CDR3 region has the DNA TGTGCCAGCAGCCCCGGACAGGGTTCCTACAATGAGCAGTTCTTC.

This clone was recorded only once. The V call is TRBV7-8, the J call TRBJ2-7; tentative D call: TRBD2 (6 bases). V lost 1 base, J lost 6 bases, and 19 bases lay in between. CDR3 size: 16 residues. Germline V gives CDR1 SGHVS, CDR2 FQNEAQ. The CDR3 coding sequence is TGTGCCAGCAGCTTAGTCACGGGTGGAGGGACTGGCGAGCAGTACTTC. It codes for CASSLVTGGGTGEQYF.

The V and J genes are TRBV5-4 and TRBJ2-6, with 8 bases fitting TRBD2. With 7 bases clipped from V and 2 bases from J, the junction kept 2 bases outside the gene matches. The CDR3 is 14 amino acids. Germline V CDR1 and CDR2: SGHNT, YYREEE (reference sequence). Here the CDR3 reads CASSGRAGANVLTF. The CDR3 coding sequence is TGTGCCAGCTCCGGGAGGGCTGGGGCCAACGTCCTGACTTTC.